This T cell receptor (beta chain) was sequenced for a study of T cells expressing NK-cell markers. Turning to the study itself: Sorted CD3+CD56+NKG2C+, CD3+CD56+NKG2C- and CD3+CD56-NKG2C+ T cells supplied TCR beta repertoires.

Scientists made TCR beta cDNA using 5'RACE template switching with UMIs. After re-calling the 5' RACE reads, TCRdb lists one entry per CDR3 protein, DNA absent. Its table lists some 190,000 distinct CDR3 sequences. The CDR3 is 18 amino acids. Germline lookup yields CDR1 SGHAT and CDR2 FQDESV (reference sequence). As to this clonotype: No antigen is known for it.

Findings of the study overall: These clonotypes, the leaders elsewhere, also led the CD3+CD56-NKG2C+ fraction in four donors. In a group of several donors, dominant NKG2C+ clonotypes represented about 1.0-7.5% of CD8+ T cells.

Specimen: blood T cells: a sorted CD56 or NKG2C T cell subset, CD4+ or CD8+ T cells, or bulk PBMC T cells (not recorded which). The rearrangement joins TRBV11-1 to TRBJ2-2; TCRdb's assignment of TRBD2 cannot be checked, as there is no DNA. The source is a man aged 18 to 69 in good health. The CDR3 region is CASSLETPGLPNTGELFF.